Described below is a single T cell receptor beta chain sequence and its context. This sample stems from a study of T cell responses to AZD1222 COVID-19 vaccine. CDR1 is SGHTS, CDR2 YDEGEE, per germline. This CDR3 spans 16 amino acids. Trimming shortened V by 4 bases and J by 7 bases, and 23 bases separated the two germline ends. TCRdb's table, derived via immunoSEQ multiplex PCR, lists solely in-frame clones and lacks some. The sample includes 80,000 or so clones, approximately 90% of them seen just once. The gene calls are TRBV5-8 and TRBJ1-2, with D maybe TRBD1 (5 bases). The sample in question was peripheral blood, obtained 28 days after the second AZD1222 dose. The sequence was collected from an adult who received the AZD1222 COVID-19 vaccine. The CDR3 DNA is TGTGCCAGCAGCCCACTAGGGGTCAGGGACTCGGCTGGCTACACCTTC. This codes for CASSPLGVRDSAGYTF.